This T cell receptor beta chain was identified during a study of response to subunit inactivated influenza vaccine. This clonotype was counted a few times. The CDR3 loop spans 16 amino acids. The V end was cut by 1 base, the J end by 7 bases, with 17 bases between. One entry per CDR3 protein, called by TCRdb with MiXCR from the RT-PCR reads. The sample shows a few hundred thousand distinct CDR3 sequences, about 11% of them seen only once. The sample also formed part of further work on T cells expressing NK-cell markers. That paper states: A 5'RACE template switching approach incorporating UMIs was used to make TCR beta cDNA.

Material: PBMCs from blood, obtained on the day of vaccination. J is TRBJ1-5 and V is TRBV12-3 or TRBV12-4; D not resolved. The receptor was derived from a man in his fifties who received an inactivated influenza vaccine. CDR3 in DNA: TGTGCCAGCAGTTTAGTTCCCCCCGGGGAAGCCCAGCCCCAGCATTTT. Amino acid sequence: CASSLVPPGEAQPQHF.